The present T cell receptor beta chain was sequenced within a study of blood T cells in healthy people across ages. The use of a sample-barcoded 5' primer and a J-beta primer mix characterized a second PCR of roughly 6 to 11 cycles. In TCRdb, the 5' RACE reads were re-called with MiXCR into one record per CDR3 protein. Of about a million distinct CDR3 sequences listed, 51% are singletons. Note on this clonotype: Its antigen is undetermined.

Study-wide findings and caveats: Without sorted subsets, naive and antigen-experienced compartments could not be conclusively compared.

The CDR3 runs to 15 residues. This TCR was sampled from a woman aged 60-70 years in good health. The source material was blood. The rearrangement links TRBV23-1 to TRBJ2-4; D is unresolved. The end of the DNA fits TRBJ2-7 better, so the J call may be wrong. TRBV23-1 is an ORF for which the function is uncertain. Here the CDR3 DNA reads TGCGCCAGCAGTCAATCGAGGCAGAGGCCCTACGAGCAGTACTTC. The encoded protein is CASSQSRQRPYEQYF.